The subject of this entry is one T cell receptor gamma chain. This sample is part of a study of gamma-delta chains in newborns, infants, children. About the study: Microbial exposure reportedly drives polyclonal innate γδ T cell expansion after birth.

Germline V CDR1 and CDR2: EGSTGY, YDSYTSSV. With V trimmed by 1 base and J by 3 bases, 9 bases remained unmatched. CDR3 length: 15 residues. TCRdb re-called the reads via CATT. The repertoire consists of 3,000 to 4,000 gamma-chain clones, with about 61% occurring once and the leading ten covering more than 15%. This chain joins TRGV4 and TRGJ1 or TRGJ2. The J gene, left out of TCRdb, was set here by checking the DNA against germline. The material sequenced was blood. The clonotype originates from a child who was a newborn, infant or young child, either healthy, febrile or measles-vaccinated (not recorded which). The CDR3 loop reads CATWDGAAGYYKKLF. The CDR3 region has the DNA TGTGCCACCTGGGATGGCGCCGCCGGTTATTATAAGAAACTCTTT.